A selection of T cell receptor beta chains follows, all from one sample in a study of T cell responses to AZD1222 COVID-19 vaccine. The repertoire was sequenced with immunoSEQ multiplex PCR; TCRdb's copy has only in-frame clones and lacks some. The sample includes 100,000 to 150,000 clones, about 87% seen only once; the top ten take 5% to 6%. Sequenced material: peripheral blood, taken on day 0 of AZD1222 vaccination. The receptors here all came from an adult in good health. CDR3s include the opening cysteine and the closing phenylalanine or tryptophan. D genes are given only for firm matches. The size field is filled for only some rows; it gives once, few, many or a size class.

V gene	clone size	J gene	D gene	CDR3 protein	CDR3 DNA
TRBV6-6	-	TRBJ2-7	-	CASSFTRSYEQYF	TGTGCCAGCAGTTTCACTCGAAGCTACGAGCAGTACTTC
TRBV18	-	TRBJ1-1	-	CASSFQVTEAFF	TGTGCCAGCTCATTTCAGGTAACTGAAGCTTTCTTT
TRBV6-4	-	TRBJ2-5	TRBD1	CASSEDRASGTQYF	TGTGCCAGCAGTGAGGACAGGGCTTCTGGGACCCAGTACTTC
TRBV30	-	TRBJ1-1	-	CAWSVSGSTEAFF	TGTGCCTGGAGTGTATCAGGGAGCACTGAAGCTTTCTTT
TRBV5-1	-	TRBJ2-1	TRBD1	CASSVVQGNTYNEQFF	TGCGCCAGCAGCGTCGTACAGGGGAACACCTACAATGAGCAGTTCTTC
TRBV6-5	-	TRBJ1-6	-	CASSYSGQPHLPLHF	TGTGCCAGCAGTTACTCGGGGCAGCCTCATCTTCCCCTCCACTTT
TRBV24-1	-	TRBJ2-3	TRBD1	CATSDHPGQGTDTQYF	TGTGCCACCAGTGATCATCCGGGACAGGGGACAGATACGCAGTATTTT
TRBV28	-	TRBJ1-5	TRBD1	CASSLTGQGDQPQHF	TGTGCCAGCAGTTTGACCGGACAGGGGGATCAGCCCCAGCATTTT
TRBV6-8	-	TRBJ1-3	-	CASRLDTDFAGNTIYF	TGTGCCAGCAGGCTAGACACGGATTTCGCTGGAAACACCATATATTTT
TRBV30	-	TRBJ1-1	TRBD1	CAWSQGATEAFF	TGTGCCTGGAGTCAGGGGGCCACTGAAGCTTTCTTT
TRBV11-2	-	TRBJ1-3	-	CASSPLVGAGNTIYF	TGTGCCAGCAGCCCACTGGTTGGGGCTGGAAACACCATATATTTT
TRBV7-2	-	TRBJ1-2	-	CASSLAAGPGGYTF	TGTGCCAGCAGCTTAGCGGCAGGGCCAGGAGGCTACACCTTC
TRBV10-2	-	TRBJ2-7	-	CASSTSTYEQYF	-
TRBV6-4	-	TRBJ2-7	-	CASSDYEQYF	TGTGCCAGCAGTGACTACGAGCAGTACTTC
TRBV6-5	-	TRBJ1-2	TRBD1	CASSYSGGEYYGYTF	TGTGCCAGCAGTTACTCAGGGGGCGAGTATTATGGCTACACCTTC
TRBV5-8	-	TRBJ1-3	TRBD1	CASSAFNRGLSGNTIYF	TGTGCCAGCAGCGCCTTCAACAGGGGCCTCTCTGGAAACACCATATATTTT
TRBV4-3	-	TRBJ2-1	TRBD1	CASSPRRDRGYNEQFF	TGCGCCAGCAGCCCCCGCCGGGACAGGGGTTACAATGAGCAGTTCTTC
TRBV7-6	-	TRBJ2-1	-	CASSLAVGKWASYNEQFF	TGTGCCAGCAGCTTAGCGGTTGGAAAGTGGGCCTCCTACAATGAGCAGTTCTTC
TRBV2	-	TRBJ1-1	-	CASRSGLTEAFF	TGTGCCAGCAGGTCAGGGTTAACTGAAGCTTTCTTT
TRBV11-1	-	TRBJ2-2	-	CASSFRSVSNTGELFF	TGTGCCAGCAGCTTCCGCAGCGTCTCGAACACCGGGGAGCTGTTTTTT
TRBV27	-	TRBJ2-4	-	CASSFMGGNIQYF	TGTGCCAGTTCCTTTATGGGGGGAAACATTCAGTACTTC
TRBV5-6	-	TRBJ1-3	-	CASSLGGGLGNTIYF	TGTGCCAGCAGCTTGGGTGGGGGGCTTGGAAACACCATATATTTT
TRBV19	-	TRBJ1-5	TRBD1	CASSISTLTGEQPQHF	TGTGCCAGTAGTATCTCTACCCTAACAGGGGAACAGCCCCAGCATTTT
TRBV4-1	-	TRBJ2-1	TRBD2	CASSQGGGYSYNEQFF	TGCGCCAGCAGCCAGGGCGGGGGGTACTCCTACAATGAGCAGTTCTTC
TRBV7-2	-	TRBJ1-1	-	CASSSRAPEAFF	TGTGCCAGCAGCTCCCGGGCCCCTGAAGCTTTCTTT
TRBV6-5	-	TRBJ1-2	-	CASTIGLNYGYTF	TGTGCCAGCACCATCGGACTTAACTATGGCTACACCTTC
TRBV5-1	few	TRBJ2-7	TRBD1	CASSLKTGYEQYF	TGCGCCAGCAGCCTCAAGACAGGGTACGAGCAGTACTTC
TRBV29-1	-	TRBJ2-1	TRBD1	CSVEGDRGPYNEQFF	TGCAGCGTTGAGGGGGACAGGGGTCCCTACAATGAGCAGTTCTTC
TRBV19	once	TRBJ1-2	-	CASISRDRELLGYTF	TGTGCCAGTATCTCCCGGGACCGTGAGCTTTTGGGCTACACCTTC
TRBV30	-	TRBJ1-2	TRBD1	CAWSQTGRNGYTF	TGTGCCTGGAGTCAGACAGGGAGAAATGGCTACACCTTC
TRBV27	-	TRBJ1-2	-	CASSHRDGSKGNYGYTF	TGTGCCAGCAGTCACCGGGACGGAAGTAAAGGGAACTATGGCTACACCTTC
TRBV7-3	-	TRBJ2-3	-	CASSGGAGDTQYF	TGTGCCAGCAGCGGGGGGGCCGGAGATACGCAGTATTTT
TRBV27	-	TRBJ1-2	TRBD1	CASGLNRGTDGYTF	TGTGCCAGCGGCCTCAACAGGGGGACGGATGGCTACACCTTC
TRBV29-1	-	TRBJ2-3	TRBD2	CSAQGLAGGSVTQYF	TGCAGCGCCCAAGGACTAGCGGGAGGTTCGGTTACGCAGTATTTT
TRBV5-4	few	TRBJ1-3	-	CASSLSRTNTIYF	TGTGCCAGCAGCTTGTCCAGAACAAACACCATATATTTT
TRBV30	-	TRBJ1-5	-	CAWGYGRINQPQHF	TGTGCCTGGGGTTACGGCCGGATCAATCAGCCCCAGCATTTT
TRBV19	-	TRBJ2-5	TRBD2	CASSILAGGKETQYF	TGTGCCAGTAGTATTTTAGCGGGGGGAAAAGAGACCCAGTACTTC
TRBV7-9	-	TRBJ2-7	-	CASSPREPEEVQYF	TGTGCCAGCAGCCCCCGGGAGCCCGAGGAAGTGCAGTACTTC
TRBV6-1	-	TRBJ1-1	-	CASSESWSNTEAFF	TGTGCCAGCAGTGAATCCTGGAGTAACACTGAAGCTTTCTTT
TRBV7-2	-	TRBJ1-3	-	CASSLAPAKSGNTIYF	TGTGCCAGCAGCTTAGCCCCGGCAAAATCCGGAAACACCATATATTTT
TRBV5-6	-	TRBJ1-6	TRBD1	CASSLQGAGNSPLHF	TGTGCCAGCAGCTTGCAGGGGGCGGGGAATTCACCCCTCCACTTT
TRBV7-9	-	TRBJ1-4	-	CASSVRQKATNEKLFF	TGTGCCAGCAGCGTCCGACAGAAGGCAACTAATGAAAAACTGTTTTTT
TRBV19	once	TRBJ1-2	TRBD1	CASNPTGGLANYGYTF	TGTGCCAGTAACCCGACAGGGGGCCTAGCTAACTATGGCTACACCTTC
TRBV19	once	TRBJ1-1	-	CASSTSPNTEAFF	TGTGCCAGTAGTACCTCCCCTAACACTGAAGCTTTCTTT
TRBV5-1	-	TRBJ2-3	-	CASSLGQSSSTDTQYF	TGCGCCAGCAGCTTGGGACAGAGTTCTAGCACAGATACGCAGTATTTT
TRBV27	-	TRBJ1-5	-	CASSFSGNQPQHF	TGTGCCAGCAGTTTCTCGGGTAATCAGCCCCAGCATTTT
TRBV2	-	TRBJ1-2	-	CASRFFAGPNYGYTF	TGTGCCAGCAGATTTTTTGCCGGTCCTAACTATGGCTACACCTTC
TRBV30	once	TRBJ1-4	-	CAWGRRGATNEKLFF	TGTGCCTGGGGCCGGCGGGGGGCAACTAATGAAAAACTGTTTTTT